This TCR beta chain appears in the sequencing data of a study of T-cell memory formation after mild COVID-19. Study-wide points: A subset of responding clones appeared in pre-infection memory, suggesting cross-reactive memory joined. Proof of SARS-CoV-2 specificity was absent for the second-wave clones that crested on day 37.

As concerns this clonotype: What it binds is not known.

The V segment lost 5 bases and the J segment 2 bases; nucleotides outside the gene matches: 8. This CDR3 is built from 15 residues. From germline, CDR1 is MNHEY and CDR2 SVGAGI. Employing constant-segment primers, 5'RACE generated TCR alpha and TCR beta cDNA libraries bearing sample barcodes and UMIs. TCRdb re-called the 5' RACE reads through MiXCR, storing one row per CDR3 protein. The repertoire includes some 300,000 distinct CDR3 sequences, 15% to 20% of them detected once, and about 21% sits in the top ten. The sequenced material came from PBMCs or a T cell subset sorted from them (not recorded which). The rearrangement uses TRBV6-5 and TRBJ2-5; TRBD2 aligns across 7 bases. This receptor was identified in a man aged 18 to 30 who had mild COVID-19 (a few samples of this study predate the infection). Cell type and time point are not known. This CDR3 is CASSISGRGQETQYF. In nucleotides, the CDR3 is TGTGCCAGCAGTATCTCCGGGCGGGGGCAAGAGACCCAGTACTTC.